This T cell receptor beta chain was sequenced during a study of CD8+CD57+ T cells in acquired aplastic anemia. Study-wide background: The mean DNA yield obtained from sorted CD4+ and CD8+ cells came to around 3 ug.

With V trimmed by 4 bases and J by 8 bases, 8 bases remained unmatched. Germline values: CDR1 MNHEY, CDR2 SVGAGI. The CDR3 covers 14 residues. Those patients picked for sequencing had displayed CD8+CD57+ cell expansion on flow cytometry. The blood sampling took place in patients who had so far received no therapy. This clonotype was detected only a few times. Its antigen is undetermined. Study findings and constraints: CD8+ Simpson's diversity showed no significant patient-control difference. Twenty-nine shared CD8+ CDR3s appeared highly expressed within patients' immunodominant clones.

For CDR3 and TCR beta VDJ profiling, genomic DNA was the template used. TCRdb reanalysed the reads using MiXCR and keeps one entry per CDR3 protein. The sample contains some 150,000 distinct CDR3 sequences, 71% of which appear only once. The chain recombines TRBV6-5 with TRBJ1-2; TRBD1 agrees at 9 bases. This clonotype was obtained from a human donor with aplastic anemia. Sequencing was carried out using sorted CD4+, CD8+, or CD8+CD57+ T cells (not recorded which) from PBMCs. The CDR3: CASSSLTGGAGYTF. Written as DNA, the CDR3 is TGTGCCAGCAGTTCCCTCACAGGGGGCGCAGGCTACACCTTC.